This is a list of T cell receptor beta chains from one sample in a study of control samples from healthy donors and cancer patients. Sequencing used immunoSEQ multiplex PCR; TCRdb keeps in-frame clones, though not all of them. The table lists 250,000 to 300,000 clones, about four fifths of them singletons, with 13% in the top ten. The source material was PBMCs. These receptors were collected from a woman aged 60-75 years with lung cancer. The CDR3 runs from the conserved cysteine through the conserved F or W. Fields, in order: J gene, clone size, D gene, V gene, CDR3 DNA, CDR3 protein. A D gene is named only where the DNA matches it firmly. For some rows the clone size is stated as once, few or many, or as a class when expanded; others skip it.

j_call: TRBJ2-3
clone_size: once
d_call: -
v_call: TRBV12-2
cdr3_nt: TGTGCAAGTCGCTTAGGGGGGCCGGGACTTTGCACAGATACGCAGTATTTT
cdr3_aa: CASRLGGPGLCTDTQYF

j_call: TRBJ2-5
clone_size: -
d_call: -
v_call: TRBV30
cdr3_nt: TGTGCCTGGACGCATGCAGGGTGGGCCCAGTACTTC
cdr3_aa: CAWTHAGWAQYF

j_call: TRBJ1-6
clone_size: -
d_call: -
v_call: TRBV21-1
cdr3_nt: TGTGCCAGCAGGTGCCGGGACAAAAATTCACCCCTCCACTTT
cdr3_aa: CASRCRDKNSPLHF

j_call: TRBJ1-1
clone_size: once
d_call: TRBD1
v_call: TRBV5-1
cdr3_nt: TGCGCCAGCGCCTTAACAGGGGGCACTGAAGCTTTCTTT
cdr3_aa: CASALTGGTEAFF

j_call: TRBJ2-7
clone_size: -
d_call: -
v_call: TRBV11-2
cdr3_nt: TGTGCCAGCAGCTTATCTAGGGTTGGACTCGAGCAGTACTTC
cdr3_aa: CASSLSRVGLEQYF

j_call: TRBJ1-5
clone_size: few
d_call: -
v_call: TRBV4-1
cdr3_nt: TGCGCCAGCAGCCAAGCTTTTGGGGTGGGTCAGCCCCAGCATTTT
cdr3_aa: CASSQAFGVGQPQHF

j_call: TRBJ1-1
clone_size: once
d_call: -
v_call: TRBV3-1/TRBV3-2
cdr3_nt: TGTGCCAGCAGCCAAGTGATCATGACCGGATTGAACACTGAAGCTTTCTTT
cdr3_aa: CASSQVIMTGLNTEAFF

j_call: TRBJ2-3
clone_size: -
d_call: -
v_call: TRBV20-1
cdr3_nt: TGCAGTGCTAGCACAGATACGCAGTATTTT
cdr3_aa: CSASTDTQYF

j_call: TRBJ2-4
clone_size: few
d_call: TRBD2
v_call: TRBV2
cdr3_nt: TGTGCCAGCAGTGAAGAGGTAGCGGGGGCGGGCATTCAGTACTTC
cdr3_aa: CASSEEVAGAGIQYF

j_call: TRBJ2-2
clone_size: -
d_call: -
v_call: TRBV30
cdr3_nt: TGTGCCTGGAGGGGAGACCGACTACTGGACACCGGGGAGCTGTTTTTT
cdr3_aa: CAWRGDRLLDTGELFF

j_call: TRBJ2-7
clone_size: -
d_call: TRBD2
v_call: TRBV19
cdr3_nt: TGTGCCAGTAGTATAGATCTACCGGGACTAGGTCGTCTAGCGGCTGCCGAGCAGTACTTC
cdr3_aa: CASSIDLPGLGRLAAAEQYF

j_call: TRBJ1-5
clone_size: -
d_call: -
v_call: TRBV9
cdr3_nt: TGTGCCAGCAGCGTAGGGGTAACGAGCAATCAGCCCCAGCATTTT
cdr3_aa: CASSVGVTSNQPQHF

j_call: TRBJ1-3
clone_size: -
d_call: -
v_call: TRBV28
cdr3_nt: TGTGCCAGCAGTCCCGGACAGTTCGGAAACACCATATATTTT
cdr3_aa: CASSPGQFGNTIYF

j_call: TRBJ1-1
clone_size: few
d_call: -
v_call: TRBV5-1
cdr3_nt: TGCGCCAGCATTAGCTCGTCGGGGTCTGAAGCTTTCTTT
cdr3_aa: CASISSSGSEAFF

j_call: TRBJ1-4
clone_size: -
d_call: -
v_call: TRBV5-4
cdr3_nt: TGTGCCAGCAGCCGGGACCAAACTAATGAAAAACTGTTTTTT
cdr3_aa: CASSRDQTNEKLFF

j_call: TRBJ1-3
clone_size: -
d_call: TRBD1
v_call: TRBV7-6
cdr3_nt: TGTGCCAGCAGCCCCCAGGGGGTCTCTGGAAACACCATATATTTT
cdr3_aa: CASSPQGVSGNTIYF

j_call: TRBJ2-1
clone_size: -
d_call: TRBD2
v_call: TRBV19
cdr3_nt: TGTGCCAGTAGTATTATAGCGGGGGGCGACAATGAGCAGTTCTTC
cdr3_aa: CASSIIAGGDNEQFF

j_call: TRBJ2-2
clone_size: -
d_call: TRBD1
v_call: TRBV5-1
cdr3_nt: TGCGCCAGCATCATAGGGACAGGGGCCGGGGAGCTGTTTTTT
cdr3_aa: CASIIGTGAGELFF

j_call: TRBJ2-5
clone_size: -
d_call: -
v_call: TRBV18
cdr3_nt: TGTGCCAGCTCAGTCACAGCCCAAGAGACCCAGTACTTC
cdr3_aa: CASSVTAQETQYF

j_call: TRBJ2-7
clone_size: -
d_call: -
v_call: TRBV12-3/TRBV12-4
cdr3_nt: TGTGCCAGCAGAGGATTACCTTTCTACGAGCAGTACTTC
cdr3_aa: CASRGLPFYEQYF

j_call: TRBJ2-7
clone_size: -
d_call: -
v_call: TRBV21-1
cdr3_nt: TGTGCCAGCAGCACTTGGGACAGGATACCCCACGAGCAGTACTTC
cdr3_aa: CASSTWDRIPHEQYF

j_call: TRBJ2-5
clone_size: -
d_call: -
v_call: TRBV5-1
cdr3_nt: TGCGCCAGCAGCTTGGCCCCGGGTCTGGGAGAGACCCAGTACTTC
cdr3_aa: CASSLAPGLGETQYF

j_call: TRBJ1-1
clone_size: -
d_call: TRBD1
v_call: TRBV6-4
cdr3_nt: TGTGCCAGCAAAGCAGACAGGGGGCAGCGGACTGAAGCTTTCTTT
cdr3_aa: CASKADRGQRTEAFF

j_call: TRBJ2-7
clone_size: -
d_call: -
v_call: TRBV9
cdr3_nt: TGTGCCAGCAGCGTCGGCCCCGGGGAGCCTTACGAGCAGTACTTC
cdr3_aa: CASSVGPGEPYEQYF

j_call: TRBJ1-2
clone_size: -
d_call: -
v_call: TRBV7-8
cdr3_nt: TGTGCCAGCAGCCCGTGGAGTTTATCTAACTATGGCTACACCTTC
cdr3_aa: CASSPWSLSNYGYTF

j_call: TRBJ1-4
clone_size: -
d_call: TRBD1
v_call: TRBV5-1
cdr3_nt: TGCGCCAGCAGCTTGGCACCGGACAGGGGTGCCGAAAAACTGTTTTTT
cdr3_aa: CASSLAPDRGAEKLFF

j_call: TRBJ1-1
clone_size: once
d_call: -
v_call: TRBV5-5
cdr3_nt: TGTGCCAGCAGCGCACTCACGTCTACTGAAGCTTTCTTT
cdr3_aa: CASSALTSTEAFF

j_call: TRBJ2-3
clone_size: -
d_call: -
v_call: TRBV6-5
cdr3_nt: TGTGCCAGCAGTTACCGGATAGCGACCGATACGCAGTATTTT
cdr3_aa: CASSYRIATDTQYF

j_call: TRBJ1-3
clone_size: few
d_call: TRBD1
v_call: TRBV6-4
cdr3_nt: TGTGCCAGCAGACCGGACAGGGGGTCGAACACCATATATTTT
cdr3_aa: CASRPDRGSNTIYF

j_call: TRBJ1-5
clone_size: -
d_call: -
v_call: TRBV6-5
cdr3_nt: TGTGCCAGCACGGATGGAGGGGGCAATCAGCCCCAGCATTTT
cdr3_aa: CASTDGGGNQPQHF

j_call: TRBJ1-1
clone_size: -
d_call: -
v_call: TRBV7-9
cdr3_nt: TGTGCCAGCAGCTTGGAGGGCGACACTGAAGCTTTCTTT
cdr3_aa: CASSLEGDTEAFF

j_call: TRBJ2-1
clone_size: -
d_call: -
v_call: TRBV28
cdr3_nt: TGTGCCAGCAGCCTGTCCAGGGACTTCTCCTACAATGAGCAGTTCTTC
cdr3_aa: CASSLSRDFSYNEQFF

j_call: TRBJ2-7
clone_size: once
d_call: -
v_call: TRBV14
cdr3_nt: TGTGCCAGCAGCCAAGTGGGCGAGCAGTACTTC
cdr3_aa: CASSQVGEQYF

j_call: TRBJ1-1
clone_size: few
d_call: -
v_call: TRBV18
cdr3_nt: TGTGCCAGCTCACCAGGGCAGAACACTGAAGCTTTCTTT
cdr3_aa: CASSPGQNTEAFF

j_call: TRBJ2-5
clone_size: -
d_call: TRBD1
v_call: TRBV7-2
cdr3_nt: TGTGCCAGCAGCTCTACAGGGGTCAGGTTGCAAGAGACCCAGTACTTC
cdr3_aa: CASSSTGVRLQETQYF

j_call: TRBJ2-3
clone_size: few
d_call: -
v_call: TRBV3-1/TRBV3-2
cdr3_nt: TGTGCCAGCAGCCAATACAGGGATGGCACGCAGTATTTT
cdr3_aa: CASSQYRDGTQYF

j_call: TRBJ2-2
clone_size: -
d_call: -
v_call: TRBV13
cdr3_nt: TGTGCCAGCAGAAGTTCGGGACTGAACACCGGGGAGCTGTTTTTT
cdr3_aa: CASRSSGLNTGELFF

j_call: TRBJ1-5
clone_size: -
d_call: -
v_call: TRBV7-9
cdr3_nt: TGTGCCAGCAGCTCTGCAGAAACTAGCAATCAGCCCCAGCATTTT
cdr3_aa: CASSSAETSNQPQHF

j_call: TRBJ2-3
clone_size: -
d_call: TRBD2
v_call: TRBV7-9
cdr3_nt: TGTGCCAGCAGCTTGGGACTAGCGGGGACAGATACGCAGTATTTT
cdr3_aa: CASSLGLAGTDTQYF

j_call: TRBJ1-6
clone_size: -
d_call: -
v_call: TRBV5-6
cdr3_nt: TGTGCCAGCAGCTCCGTGGCGAATTCACCCCTCCACTTT
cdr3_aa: CASSSVANSPLHF

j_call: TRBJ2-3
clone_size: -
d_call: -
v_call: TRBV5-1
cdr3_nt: TGCGCCAGCAGCTTGATGGCGGGGGATACGCAGTATTTT
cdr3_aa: CASSLMAGDTQYF

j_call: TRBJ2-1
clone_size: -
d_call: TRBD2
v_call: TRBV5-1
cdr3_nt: TGCGCCAGCAGCCTTACTAGCGGGAACAATGAGCAGTTCTTC
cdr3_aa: CASSLTSGNNEQFF

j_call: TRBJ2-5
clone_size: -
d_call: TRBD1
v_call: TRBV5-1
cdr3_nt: TGCGCCAGCAGTTTGGGACAGATCCAAGAGACCCAGTACTTC
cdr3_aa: CASSLGQIQETQYF

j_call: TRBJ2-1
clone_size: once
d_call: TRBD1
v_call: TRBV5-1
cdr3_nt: TGCGCCAGCAGCCTTAGGACAGGGGGTCTCTACAATGAGCAGTTCTTC
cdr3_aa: CASSLRTGGLYNEQFF

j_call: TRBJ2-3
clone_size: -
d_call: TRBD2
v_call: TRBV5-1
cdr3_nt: TGCGCCAGCAGCTTCGGGGGGATGACGAGCACAGATACGCAGTATTTT
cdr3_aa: CASSFGGMTSTDTQYF

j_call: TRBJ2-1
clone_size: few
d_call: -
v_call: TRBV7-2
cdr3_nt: TGTGCCAGCAGCCCCTTCACAGGGCCGGGGATTCAGTTCTTC
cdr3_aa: CASSPFTGPGIQFF

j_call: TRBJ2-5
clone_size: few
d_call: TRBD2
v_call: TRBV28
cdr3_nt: TGTGCCAGCAGTTTCAGGACTAGCGGGAGAGGGAAGACCCAGTACTTC
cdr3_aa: CASSFRTSGRGKTQYF

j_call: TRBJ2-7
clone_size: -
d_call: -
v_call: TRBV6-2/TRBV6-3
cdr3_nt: TGTGCCAGCAGTTACCCCGGAGGGAAAAACGAGCAGTACTTC
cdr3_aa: CASSYPGGKNEQYF

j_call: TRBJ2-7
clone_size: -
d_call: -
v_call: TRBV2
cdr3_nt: TGTGCCAGCAGAGACCACTACGAGCAGTACTTC
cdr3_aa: CASRDHYEQYF

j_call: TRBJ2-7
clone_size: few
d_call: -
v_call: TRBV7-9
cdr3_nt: TGTGCCAGCAGCCGCGGCGTAGACAGTTCCTCCTACGAGCAGTACTTC
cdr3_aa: CASSRGVDSSSYEQYF

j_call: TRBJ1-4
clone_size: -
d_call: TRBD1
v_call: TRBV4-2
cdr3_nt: TGTGCCAGCAGCCAAGCCGGGACAGGGGGGTCCACTAATGAAAAACTGTTTTTT
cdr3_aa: CASSQAGTGGSTNEKLFF

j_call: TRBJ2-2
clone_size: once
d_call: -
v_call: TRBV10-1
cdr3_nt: TGCGCCAGCAGTGAAGCAGGCCTTAACACCGGGGAGCTGTTTTTT
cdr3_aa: CASSEAGLNTGELFF

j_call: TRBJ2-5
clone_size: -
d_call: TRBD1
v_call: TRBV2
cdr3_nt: TGTGCCACACACAGACAGGGGATCGAGACCCAGTACTTC
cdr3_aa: CATHRQGIETQYF

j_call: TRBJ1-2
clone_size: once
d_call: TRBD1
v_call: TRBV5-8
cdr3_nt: TGTGCCAGCAGCCGACAGGGGGCCGGTGGCTACACCTTC
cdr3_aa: CASSRQGAGGYTF

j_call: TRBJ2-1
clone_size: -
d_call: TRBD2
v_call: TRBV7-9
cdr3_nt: TGTGCCAGCACCCGGGACTACTCCTACAATGAGCAGTTCTTC
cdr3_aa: CASTRDYSYNEQFF

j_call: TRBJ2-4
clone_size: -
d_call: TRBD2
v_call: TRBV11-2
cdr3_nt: TGTGCCAGCAGCTCCCTAGCGGGAAGAAAAAACATTCAGTACTTC
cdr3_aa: CASSSLAGRKNIQYF